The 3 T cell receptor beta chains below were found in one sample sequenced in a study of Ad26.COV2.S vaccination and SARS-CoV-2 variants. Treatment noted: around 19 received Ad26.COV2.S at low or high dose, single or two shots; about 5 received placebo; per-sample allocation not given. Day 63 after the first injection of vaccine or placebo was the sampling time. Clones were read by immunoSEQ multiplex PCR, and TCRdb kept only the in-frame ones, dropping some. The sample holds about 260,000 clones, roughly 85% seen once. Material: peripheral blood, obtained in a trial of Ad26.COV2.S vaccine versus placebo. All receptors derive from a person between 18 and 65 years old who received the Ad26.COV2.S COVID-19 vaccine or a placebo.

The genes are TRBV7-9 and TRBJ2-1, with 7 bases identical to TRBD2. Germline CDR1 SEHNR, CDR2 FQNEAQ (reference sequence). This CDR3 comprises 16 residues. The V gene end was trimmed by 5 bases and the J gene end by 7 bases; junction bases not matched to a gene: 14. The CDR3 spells CASSPTRAGVGNEQFF. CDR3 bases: TGTGCCAGCAGCCCCACCCGGGCGGGAGTTGGGAATGAGCAGTTCTTC.

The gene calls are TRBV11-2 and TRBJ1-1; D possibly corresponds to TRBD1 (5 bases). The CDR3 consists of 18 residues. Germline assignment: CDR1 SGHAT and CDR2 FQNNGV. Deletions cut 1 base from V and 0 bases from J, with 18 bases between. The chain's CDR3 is CASSLGVGAGGMNTEAFF. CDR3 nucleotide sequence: TGTGCCAGCAGCTTAGGGGTAGGGGCAGGAGGGATGAACACTGAAGCTTTCTTT.

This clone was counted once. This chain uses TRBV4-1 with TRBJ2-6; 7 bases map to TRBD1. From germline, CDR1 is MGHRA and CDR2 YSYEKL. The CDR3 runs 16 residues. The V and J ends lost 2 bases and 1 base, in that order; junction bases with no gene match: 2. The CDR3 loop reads CASSQLQGSGANVLTF. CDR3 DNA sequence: TGCGCCAGCAGCCAATTACAGGGGTCTGGGGCCAACGTCCTGACTTTC.